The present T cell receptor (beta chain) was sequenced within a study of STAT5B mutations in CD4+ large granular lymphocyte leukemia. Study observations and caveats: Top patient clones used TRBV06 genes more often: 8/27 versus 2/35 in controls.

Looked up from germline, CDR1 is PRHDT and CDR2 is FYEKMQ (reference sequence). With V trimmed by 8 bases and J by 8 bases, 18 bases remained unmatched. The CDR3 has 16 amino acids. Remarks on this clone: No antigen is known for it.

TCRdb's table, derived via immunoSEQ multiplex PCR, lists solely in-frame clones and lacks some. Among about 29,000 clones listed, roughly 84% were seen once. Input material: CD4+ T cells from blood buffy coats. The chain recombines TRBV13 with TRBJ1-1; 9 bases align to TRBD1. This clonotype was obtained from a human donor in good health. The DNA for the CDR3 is TGTGCCAGCCTGAGTAATCAAAGGACAGGGGAAATGGAAGCTTTCTTT. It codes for CASLSNQRTGEMEAFF.